This passage covers 3 T cell receptor beta chains from one sample sequenced in a study of cytotoxic CD8 clonotypes in ibrutinib-treated CLL. Clones were sequenced by immunoSEQ multiplex PCR, and TCRdb holds only the in-frame ones, with some missing. In the table there are some 50,000 clones, about 50% of which are singletons. The starting material was PBMCs, obtained after 24 months of ibrutinib treatment. The receptors derive from a human donor with chronic lymphocytic leukemia.

This sequence joins TRBV5-1 and TRBJ2-7, with 11 bases fitting TRBD2. The CDR3 length is 20 residues. Germline V gene sequence: CDR1 SGHRS, CDR2 YFSETQ. After removal of 4 bases from V and 2 bases from J, the junction contained 20 bases not matched to a gene. CDR3 nucleotides: TGCGCCAGCAGCCCAGACTTGGGCCTAGCGGGGGGCCCTGCCGCCTACGAGCAGTACTTC. Its translation is CASSPDLGLAGGPAAYEQYF.

This clone appeared many times. V usage is TRBV7-9 and J usage is TRBJ2-2; 10 bases map to TRBD1. With V trimmed by 5 bases and J by 0 bases, 6 bases remained unmatched. The CDR3 contains 17 residues. CDR1 is SEHNR and CDR2 is FQNEAQ in the germline V gene (reference sequence). The CDR3 protein is CASSHGGQGTNTGELFF. The CDR3 region has the DNA TGTGCCAGCAGCCATGGGGGACAGGGGACGAACACCGGGGAGCTGTTTTTT.

V and J are TRBV5-1 and TRBJ1-6, with 9 positions matching TRBD1. CDR3 size: 15 residues. The ends lost 4 bases at V and 5 bases at J; junction bases unmatched: 4. From germline, CDR1 is SGHRS and CDR2 YFSETQ. CDR3 loop: CASSTGTGNNSPLHF. In nucleotides, the CDR3 is TGCGCCAGCAGCACAGGGACAGGGAATAATTCACCCCTCCACTTT.